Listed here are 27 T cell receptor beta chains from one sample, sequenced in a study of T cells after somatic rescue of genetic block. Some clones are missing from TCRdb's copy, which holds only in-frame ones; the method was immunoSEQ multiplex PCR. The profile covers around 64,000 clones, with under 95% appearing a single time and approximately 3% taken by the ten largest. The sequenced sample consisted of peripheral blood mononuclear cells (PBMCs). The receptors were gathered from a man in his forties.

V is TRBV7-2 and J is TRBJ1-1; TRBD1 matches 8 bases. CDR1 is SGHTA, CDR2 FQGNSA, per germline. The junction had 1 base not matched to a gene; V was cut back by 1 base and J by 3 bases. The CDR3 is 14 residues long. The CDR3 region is CASSLDRGDTEAFF. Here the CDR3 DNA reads TGTGCCAGCAGCTTAGACAGGGGGGACACTGAAGCTTTCTTT.

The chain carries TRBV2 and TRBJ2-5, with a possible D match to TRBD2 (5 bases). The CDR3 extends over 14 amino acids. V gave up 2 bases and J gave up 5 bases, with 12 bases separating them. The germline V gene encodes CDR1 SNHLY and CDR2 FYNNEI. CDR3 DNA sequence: TGTGCCAGCAGTGAATGGGGAGTAGGGGAGACCCAGTACTTC. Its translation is CASSEWGVGETQYF.

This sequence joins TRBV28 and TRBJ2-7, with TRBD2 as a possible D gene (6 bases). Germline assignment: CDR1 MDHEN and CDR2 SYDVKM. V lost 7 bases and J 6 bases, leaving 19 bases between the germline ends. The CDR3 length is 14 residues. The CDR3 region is CASTKIAIAAEQYF. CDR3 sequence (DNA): TGTGCCAGCACCAAAATCGCGATAGCGGCCGAGCAGTACTTC.

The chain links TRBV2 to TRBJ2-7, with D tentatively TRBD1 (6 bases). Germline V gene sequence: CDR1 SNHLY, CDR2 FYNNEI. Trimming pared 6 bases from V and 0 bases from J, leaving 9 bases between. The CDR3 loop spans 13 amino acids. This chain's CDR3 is CASSQGISYEQYF. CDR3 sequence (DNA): TGTGCCAGCAGCCAGGGGATCTCCTACGAGCAGTACTTC.

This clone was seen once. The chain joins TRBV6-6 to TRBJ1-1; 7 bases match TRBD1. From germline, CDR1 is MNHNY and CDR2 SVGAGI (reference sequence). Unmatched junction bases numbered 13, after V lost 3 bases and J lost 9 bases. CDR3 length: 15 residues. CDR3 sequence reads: CASSYSGQDLSQAFF. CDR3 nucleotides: TGTGCCAGCAGTTATTCCGGACAGGACTTATCTCAAGCTTTCTTT.

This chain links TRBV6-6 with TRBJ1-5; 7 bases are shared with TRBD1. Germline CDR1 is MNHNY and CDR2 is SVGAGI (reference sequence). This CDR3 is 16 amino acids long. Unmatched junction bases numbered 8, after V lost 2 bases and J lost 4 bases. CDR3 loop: CASSYGTGTVNQPQHF. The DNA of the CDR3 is TGTGCCAGCAGTTACGGTACCGGGACAGTTAATCAGCCCCAGCATTTT.

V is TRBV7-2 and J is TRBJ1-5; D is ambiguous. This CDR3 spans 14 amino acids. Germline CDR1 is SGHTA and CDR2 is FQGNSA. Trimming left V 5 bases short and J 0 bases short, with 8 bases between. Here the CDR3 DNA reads TGTGCCAGCAGCATTTTTGATAGCAATCAGCCCCAGCATTTT. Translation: CASSIFDSNQPQHF.

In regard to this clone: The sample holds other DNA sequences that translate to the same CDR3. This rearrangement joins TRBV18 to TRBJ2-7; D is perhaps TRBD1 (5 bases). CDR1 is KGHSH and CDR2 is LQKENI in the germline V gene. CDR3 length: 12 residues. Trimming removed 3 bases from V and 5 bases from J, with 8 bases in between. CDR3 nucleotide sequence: TGTGCCAGCTCACCTGCAGGGAACGAGCAGTACTTC. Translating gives CASSPAGNEQYF.

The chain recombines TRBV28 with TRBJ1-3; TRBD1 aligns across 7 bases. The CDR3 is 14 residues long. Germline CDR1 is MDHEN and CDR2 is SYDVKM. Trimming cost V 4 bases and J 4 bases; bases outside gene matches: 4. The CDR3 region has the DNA TGTGCCAGCAGTTCAGGGGGAAGCGGAAACACCATATATTTT. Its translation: CASSSGGSGNTIYF. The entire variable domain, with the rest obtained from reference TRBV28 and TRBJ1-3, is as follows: DVKVTQSSRYLVKRTGEKVFLECVQDMDHENMFWYRQDPGLGLRLIYFSYDVKMKEKGDIPEGYSVSREKKERFSLILESASTNQTSMYLCASSSGGSGNTIYFGEGSWLTVV.

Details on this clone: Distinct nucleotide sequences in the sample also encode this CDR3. This chain's CDR3 is CASSLAQSQETQYF. The CDR3 DNA is TGCGCCAGCAGCTTGGCTCAAAGCCAAGAGACCCAGTACTTC. The chain combines TRBV5-1 with TRBJ2-5; D ambiguous. Germline assignment: CDR1 SGHRS and CDR2 YFSETQ. This CDR3 comprises 14 residues. The V end lost 0 bases, the J end lost 1 base, and 7 bases lay between the germline ends.

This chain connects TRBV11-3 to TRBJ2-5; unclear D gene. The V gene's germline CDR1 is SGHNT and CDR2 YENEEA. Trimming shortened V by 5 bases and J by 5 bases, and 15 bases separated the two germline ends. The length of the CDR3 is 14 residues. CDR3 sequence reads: CASSPDPAGETQYF. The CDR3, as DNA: TGTGCCAGCAGCCCCGACCCAGCTGGCGAGACCCAGTACTTC.

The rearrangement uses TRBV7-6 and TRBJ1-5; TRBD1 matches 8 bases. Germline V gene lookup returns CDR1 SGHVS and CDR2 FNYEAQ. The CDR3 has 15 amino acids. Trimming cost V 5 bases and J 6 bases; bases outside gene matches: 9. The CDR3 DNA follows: TGTGCCAGCAGCGCTGGACAGGGCGCATTTCAGCCCCAGCATTTT. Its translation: CASSAGQGAFQPQHF. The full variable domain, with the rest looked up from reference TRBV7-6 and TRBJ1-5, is GAGVSQSPRYKVTKRGQDVALRCDPISGHVSLYWYRQALGQGPEFLTYFNYEAQQDKSGLPNDRFSAERPEGSISTLTIQRTEQRDSAMYRCASSAGQGAFQPQHFGDGTRLSIL.

The CDR3 sequence is CASSLYVGTYEQYF. CDR3 DNA sequence: TGCGCCAGCAGCCTGTATGTGGGAACCTACGAGCAGTACTTC. The genes are TRBV4-3 and TRBJ2-7, with no clear D. This CDR3 spans 14 amino acids. Germline V gene lookup returns CDR1 LGHNA and CDR2 YSLEER. The germline V and J ends were trimmed by 4 bases and 2 bases, with 12 bases remaining between them.

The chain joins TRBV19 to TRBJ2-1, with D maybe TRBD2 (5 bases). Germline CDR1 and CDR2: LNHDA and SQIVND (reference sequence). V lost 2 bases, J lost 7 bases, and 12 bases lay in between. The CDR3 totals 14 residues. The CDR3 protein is CASSITARGNEQFF. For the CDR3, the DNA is TGTGCCAGTAGTATAACTGCGCGCGGGAATGAGCAGTTCTTC.

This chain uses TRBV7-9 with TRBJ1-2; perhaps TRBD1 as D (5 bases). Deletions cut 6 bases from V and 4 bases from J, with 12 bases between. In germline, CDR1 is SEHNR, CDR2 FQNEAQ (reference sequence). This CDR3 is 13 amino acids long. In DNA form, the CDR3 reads TGTGCCAGCAGACCCAGGGAGGCCTATGGCTACACCTTC. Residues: CASRPREAYGYTF.

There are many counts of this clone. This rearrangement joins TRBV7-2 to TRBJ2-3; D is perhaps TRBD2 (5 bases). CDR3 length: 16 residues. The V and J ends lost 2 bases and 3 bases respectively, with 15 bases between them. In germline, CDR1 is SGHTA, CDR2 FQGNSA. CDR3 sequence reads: CASSLNAARGTDTQYF. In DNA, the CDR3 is TGTGCCAGCAGCTTAAATGCGGCCCGCGGGACAGATACGCAGTATTTT.

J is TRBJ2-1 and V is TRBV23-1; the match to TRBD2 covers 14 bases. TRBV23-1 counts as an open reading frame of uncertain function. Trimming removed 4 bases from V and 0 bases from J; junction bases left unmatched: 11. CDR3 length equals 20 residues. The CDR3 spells CASSRKVTSGRASSYNEQFF. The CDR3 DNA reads TGCGCCAGCAGTCGAAAGGTGACTAGCGGGAGGGCCAGCTCCTACAATGAGCAGTTCTTC.

As DNA, the CDR3 is TGTGCCAGCTCACCGCCGGGCAGGGGGAACACCGGGGAGCTGTTTTTT. This translates into CASSPPGRGNTGELFF. The chain couples TRBV18 to TRBJ2-2; the D gene is possibly TRBD1 (6 bases). Germline V lookup: CDR1 KGHSH, CDR2 LQKENI. The CDR3 is 16 residues long. V was clipped by 3 bases and J by 1 base, with 12 bases between them.

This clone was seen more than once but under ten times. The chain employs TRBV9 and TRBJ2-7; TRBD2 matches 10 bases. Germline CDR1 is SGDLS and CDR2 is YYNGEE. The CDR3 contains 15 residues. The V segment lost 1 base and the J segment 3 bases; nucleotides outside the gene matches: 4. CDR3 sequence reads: CASSVSASGSYEQYF. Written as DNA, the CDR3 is TGTGCCAGCAGCGTATCGGCTAGCGGGAGCTACGAGCAGTACTTC.

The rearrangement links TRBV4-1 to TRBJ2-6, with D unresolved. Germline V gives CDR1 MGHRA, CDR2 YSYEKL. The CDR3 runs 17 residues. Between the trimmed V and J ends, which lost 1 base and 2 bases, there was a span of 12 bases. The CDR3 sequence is CASSQGSARTGANVLTF. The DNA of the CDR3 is TGCGCCAGCAGCCAAGGTAGTGCTAGAACTGGGGCCAACGTCCTGACTTTC.

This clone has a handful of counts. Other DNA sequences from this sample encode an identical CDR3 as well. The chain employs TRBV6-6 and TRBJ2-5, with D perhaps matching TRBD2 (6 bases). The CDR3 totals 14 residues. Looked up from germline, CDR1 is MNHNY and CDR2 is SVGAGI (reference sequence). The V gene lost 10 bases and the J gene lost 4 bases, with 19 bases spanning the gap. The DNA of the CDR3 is TGTGCCACCTCGCTCAGCGGGCTGGGAGAGACCCAGTACTTC. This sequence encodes CATSLSGLGETQYF.

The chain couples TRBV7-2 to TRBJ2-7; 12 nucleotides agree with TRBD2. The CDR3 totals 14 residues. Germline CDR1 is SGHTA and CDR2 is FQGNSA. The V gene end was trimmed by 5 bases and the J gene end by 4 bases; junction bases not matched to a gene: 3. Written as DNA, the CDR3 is TGTGCCAGCAGCCCGACTAGCGGGAGTTACGAGCAGTACTTC. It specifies CASSPTSGSYEQYF.

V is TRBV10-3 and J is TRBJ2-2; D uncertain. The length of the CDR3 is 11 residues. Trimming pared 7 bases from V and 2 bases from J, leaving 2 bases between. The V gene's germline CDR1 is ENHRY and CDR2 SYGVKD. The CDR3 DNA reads TGTGCCATCAAAAACACCGGGGAGCTGTTTTTT. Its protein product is CAIKNTGELFF.

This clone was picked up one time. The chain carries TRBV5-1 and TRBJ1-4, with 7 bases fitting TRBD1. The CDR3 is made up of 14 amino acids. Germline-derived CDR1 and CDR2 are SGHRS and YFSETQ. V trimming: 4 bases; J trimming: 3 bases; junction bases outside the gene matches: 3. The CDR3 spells CASSNGQANEKLFF. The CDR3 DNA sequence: TGCGCCAGCAGCAACGGACAGGCTAATGAAAAACTGTTTTTT.

In DNA form, the CDR3 reads TGTGCCAGCAGGGACGTAAACTACAATGAGCAGTTCTTC. Its protein is CASRDVNYNEQFF. The genes are TRBV6-1 and TRBJ2-1; D remains unclear. This CDR3 region has 13 residues. V lost 6 bases and J lost 3, with 9 bases in between. The germline CDR1 and CDR2 sequences are MNHNS and SASEGT.

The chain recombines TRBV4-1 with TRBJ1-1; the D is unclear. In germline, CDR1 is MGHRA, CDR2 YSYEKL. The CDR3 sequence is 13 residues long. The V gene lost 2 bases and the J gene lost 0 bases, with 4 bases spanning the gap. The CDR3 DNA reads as TGCGCCAGCAGCCAATCCCTGAACACTGAAGCTTTCTTT. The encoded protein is CASSQSLNTEAFF.

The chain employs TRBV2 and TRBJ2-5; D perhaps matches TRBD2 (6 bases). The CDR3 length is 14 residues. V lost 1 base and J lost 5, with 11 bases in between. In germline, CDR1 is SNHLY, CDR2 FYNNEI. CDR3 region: CASSEEAGGETQYF. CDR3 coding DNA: TGTGCCAGCAGTGAAGAAGCGGGTGGGGAGACCCAGTACTTC.